The T cell receptor (beta chain) described here comes from a study of blood T cell repertoires in COVID-19 (dated by TCRdb to the early 2020s). For the study in its entirety: Collaborator samples came from the United States, Italy and Spain and covered acute and convalescent phases of COVID-19. The prospective study material was composed of cDNA or gDNA derived from T cells, B-cell-depleted T cells, or PBMCs. Subjects who had been exposed to COVID-19, were actively infected with it, or had recovered from it provided the deeply sampled blood TCRbeta repertoires that made up the dataset. The repertoires were released in a freely available public database intended as a resource for research on the immune response to SARS-CoV-2. Samples came from the ongoing ImmuneRACE study (first 160 participants) plus 1,254 subjects from 6 global collaborators. Nearly every sample came with metadata listing a de-identified subject ID, COVID-19 status, age in years and sex. Where available, HLA class I and class II types were taken from metadata supplied by the sample provider and were not determined by assay-based typing. Overall study results and their limits: The amount of clinical and demographic metadata varied by source and participant and was provided uncurated.

In Seattle, one collaborating source enrolled patients while the infection was active and tracked those patients longitudinally over the course of disease. Whole blood was collected in K2EDTA tubes by collaborating institutions according to the institutions' own protocols. For TCRbeta analysis, collaborator samples were shipped as frozen whole blood, as isolated PBMCs, or as DNA extracted from either sample type. Counted from cysteine to phenylalanine, this CDR3 has 14 amino acids. Kept here is only the CDR3 DNA, which spans 42 bases and is read in frame from base 1. CDR1 and CDR2 are read off the germline V gene as SGDLS and YYNGEE. V is cut by 2 bases and J by 6 bases, and the space between the germline ends is 15 bases. TCRbeta CDR3 regions were amplified from genomic DNA using the immunoSEQ Assay, a bias-controlled multiplex PCR. The source study handled its data this way. The number of nucleated cells in each sample was estimated by amplification of reference gene primers within the assay. To quantify the absolute abundance of each unique TCRbeta CDR3 rearrangement, sequence reads were collapsed and filtered. For each sample, productive Simpson clonality was calculated by taking the square root of Simpson's diversity index across productive rearrangements. In TCRdb, the immuneACCESS table is reduced to in-frame sequences with V and J assigned. These tables do not hold every clone; where another copy was compared, an unresolved V gene accounts for under half, and the others remain unexplained. The DNA gave D and trimming, while V, J and clone size come from that table. This sample comprises about 300,000 clones, about 88% of them detected only once. The leading ten clones occupy roughly 1.5% of the sample.

Notes on this clone: Its antigen is still unknown. There are no base qualities to consult, and no much larger clone falls within one base.

The sequenced sample was peripheral blood. The receptor was derived from a human donor with COVID-19, enrolled during active disease. The donor label of this sample is uncertain. The chain links TRBV9 with TRBJ2-7; the D region possibly corresponds to TRBD1 (5 bases align). The DNA sequence is TGTGCCAGCAGCGTTCTGGACACGCCGGGCGAGCAGTACTTC. Its protein is CASSVLDTPGEQYF.